The 27 T cell receptor beta chains in this list originate from one sample, sequenced in a study of T cell responses to AZD1222 COVID-19 vaccine. The data were produced by immunoSEQ multiplex PCR, yet TCRdb's version contains in-frame clones alone and is incomplete. Of 180,000 or so clones listed, roughly nine tenths are singletons. This specimen was peripheral blood, taken 28 days after the second AZD1222 dose. Every receptor here comes from an adult who received the AZD1222 COVID-19 vaccine.

CDR3 coding DNA: TGTGCCAGCAGACGGGACAGCCACATGAACACTGAAGCTTTCTTT. It encodes CASRRDSHMNTEAFF. This chain uses TRBV6-5 with TRBJ1-1, with 7 bases that match TRBD1. J lost 0 bases, V lost 6 bases, and 7 bases had no gene match. Germline assignment: CDR1 MNHEY and CDR2 SVGAGI. CDR3 length: 15 amino acids.

The chain combines TRBV12-5 with TRBJ1-1, with D hard to call. Trimming cost V 1 base and J 2 bases, with 11 bases left between them. The CDR3 loop spans 15 amino acids. Germline V gives CDR1 LGHNT, CDR2 FRNRAP. The DNA of the CDR3 is TGTGCTAGTGGTTTGGCTCATGTTCGTAACACTGAAGCTTTCTTT. This gives the protein CASGLAHVRNTEAFF.

V is TRBV7-8 and J is TRBJ2-3; no firm D call. The CDR3 is made up of 15 amino acids. The ends were cut back, 4 bases at V and 2 bases at J, with 13 bases in the middle. Germline values: CDR1 SGHVS, CDR2 FQNEAQ. Here the CDR3 DNA reads TGTGCCAGCAGCTCCCACGAGCGTGACACAGATACGCAGTATTTT. It is translated as CASSSHERDTDTQYF.

This chain uses TRBV7-9 with TRBJ1-5; D is possibly TRBD1 (5 bases). Germline CDR1 reads SEHNR; CDR2 reads FQNEAQ (reference sequence). The CDR3 loop spans 15 amino acids. V lost 5 bases, J lost 1 base, and 12 bases lay in between. CDR3 residues: CASSPGGLSNQPQHF. The CDR3, as DNA: TGTGCCAGCAGCCCCGGGGGGTTGAGCAATCAGCCCCAGCATTTT.

The chain couples TRBV19 to TRBJ1-5; D is unclear. The CDR3 is 15 amino acids. Trimming removed 5 bases from V and 3 bases from J, with 14 bases in between. Germline V CDR1 and CDR2: LNHDA, SQIVND (reference sequence). The CDR3 region has the DNA TGTGCCAGTAGTGTTGCCGACGGATACAATCAGCCCCAGCATTTT. The encoded protein is CASSVADGYNQPQHF.

The V gene is TRBV6-2 or TRBV6-3, the J gene TRBJ2-7; 9 nucleotides match TRBD2. Trimming took 6 bases from V and 5 from J; bases not matched to a gene: 23. Germline V gene data show CDR1 as MNHEY and CDR2 as SVGEGT. CDR3 length equals 19 residues. Written as DNA, the CDR3 is TGTGCCAGCAGACCTAATAGCGGGCTAGCGGGAAATCGGGCCCACGAGCAGTACTTC. Protein sequence: CASRPNSGLAGNRAHEQYF.

The chain carries TRBV4-3 and TRBJ2-3, with D uncertain. The CDR3 is 14 amino acids. The V gene's germline CDR1 is LGHNA and CDR2 YSLEER. The V gene lost 0 bases and the J gene lost 5 bases, with 9 bases spanning the gap. The DNA for the CDR3 is TGCGCCAGCAGCCAAGAGGCCCTTGGAGATACGCAGTATTTT. The encoded protein is CASSQEALGDTQYF.

The rearrangement uses TRBV24-1 and TRBJ1-2; D gene unclear. This CDR3 has 14 amino acids. The germline gives CDR1 KGHDR, CDR2 SFDVKD. Between the trimmed V and J ends, which lost 5 bases and 4 bases, there was a span of 13 bases. CDR3: CATSGADAFYGYTF. As DNA, the CDR3 is TGTGCCACCAGTGGGGCGGACGCCTTCTATGGCTACACCTTC.

V is TRBV2 and J is TRBJ1-4; D uncertain. The length of the CDR3 is 15 residues. CDR1 and CDR2 from the germline V gene are SNHLY and FYNNEI. V gave up 6 bases and J gave up 0 bases, with 11 bases separating them. DNA of the CDR3: TGTGCCAGCAGGCCTGCAGAAACAACTAATGAAAAACTGTTTTTT. Protein product: CASRPAETTNEKLFF.

V and J are TRBV6-4 and TRBJ2-2; maybe TRBD1 (6 bases). Trimming removed 0 bases from V and 8 bases from J, with 7 bases in between. CDR1 is MRHNA and CDR2 is SNTAGT in the germline V gene. The CDR3 has 13 amino acids. Here the CDR3 DNA reads TGTGCCAGCAGTGACTCCGACAGGGGGGAGCTGTTTTTT. Translating gives CASSDSDRGELFF.

The chain has TRBV10-3 and TRBJ1-1; D is possibly TRBD1 (6 bases). V was cut by 6 bases and J by 7 bases, with 12 bases left in between. Germline V gene sequence: CDR1 ENHRY, CDR2 SYGVKD. The CDR3 runs to 12 residues. The CDR3 reads CAIRMGHYEAFF. CDR3 nucleotide sequence: TGTGCCATCAGAATGGGACATTATGAAGCTTTCTTT.

V gene TRBV6-5 combines with J gene TRBJ1-2; no reliable D call. The CDR3 is 12 residues long. Trimming removed 6 bases at V and 2 bases at J, with 7 bases between. CDR1 is MNHEY, CDR2 SVGAGI, per germline. The CDR3, as DNA: TGTGCCAGCAGATCGGGGAACTATGGCTACACCTTC. Its protein is CASRSGNYGYTF.

The chain combines TRBV7-2 with TRBJ2-7; TRBD2 aligns across 7 bases. V dropped 0 bases and J dropped 7; count of bases not matched to a gene: 6. This CDR3 region has 14 residues. From germline, CDR1 is SGHTA and CDR2 FQGNSA. CDR3 protein: CASSLAGLPGEQYF. The DNA for the CDR3 is TGTGCCAGCAGCTTAGCGGGACTACCTGGGGAGCAGTACTTC.

The V and J genes are TRBV5-4 and TRBJ1-3; weak D call: TRBD1 (6 bases). The CDR3 runs to 17 residues. V was trimmed by 4 bases and J by 1 base, leaving 18 bases between them. Germline V CDR1 and CDR2: SGHNT, YYREEE (reference sequence). The CDR3 DNA reads as TGTGCCAGCAGCCCGAGTTTACAGGGTTCGTCTGGAAACACCATATATTTT. Residues: CASSPSLQGSSGNTIYF.

The chain links TRBV9 to TRBJ1-1; no clear D. The germline V gene has CDR1 SGDLS and CDR2 YYNGEE. V lost 4 bases, J lost 6 bases, and 13 bases lay in between. The CDR3 spans 13 residues. DNA for the CDR3: TGTGCCAGCAGCCCAGTCCCCCAGGCTGAAGCTTTCTTT. It translates to CASSPVPQAEAFF. The whole variable domain, remainder taken from reference TRBV9 and TRBJ1-1, is DSGVTQTPKHLITATGQRVTLRCSPRSGDLSVYWYQQSLDQGLQFLIQYYNGEERAKGNILERFSAQQFPDLHSELNLSSLELGDSALYFCASSPVPQAEAFFGQGTRLTVV.

The V gene is TRBV28, the J gene TRBJ2-3; 13 nucleotides align to TRBD2. CDR3 size: 16 residues. Germline-derived CDR1 and CDR2 are MDHEN and SYDVKM. The J segment lost 5 bases and the V segment lost 5 bases, leaving 7 bases of the junction unmatched. CDR3 protein: CASSQGLAGERDTQYF. The CDR3 DNA reads as TGTGCCAGCAGTCAAGGACTAGCGGGGGAAAGAGATACGCAGTATTTT.

V is TRBV2 and J is TRBJ1-6, with TRBD1 matching 8 bases. Germline loops: CDR1 SNHLY, CDR2 FYNNEI. With V trimmed by 4 bases and J by 13 bases, 6 bases remained unmatched. This CDR3 is 13 amino acids long. CDR3 in DNA: TGTGCCAGCAGTGGACCCTCAGGGGGCCCCCTCCACTTT. This codes for CASSGPSGGPLHF.

V is TRBV30 and J is TRBJ1-5; D is unclear. From germline, CDR1 is GTSNPN and CDR2 SVGIG (reference sequence). V shed 5 bases and J shed 6 bases, with 23 bases lying between them. This CDR3 is built from 16 residues. CDR3 amino acids: CAWALSSEFPGQPQHF. DNA of the CDR3: TGTGCCTGGGCCTTAAGTTCGGAGTTTCCAGGTCAGCCCCAGCATTTT.

The chain carries TRBV6-2 or TRBV6-3 and TRBJ2-4, with 7 bases lining up with TRBD1. The CDR3 length is 17 residues. The junction had 13 bases not matched to a gene; V was cut back by 4 bases and J by 4 bases. Looked up from germline, CDR1 is MNHEY and CDR2 is SVGEGT. The DNA for the CDR3 is TGTGCCAGCAGTTTGCGGCCCCGGGACAGAGCGAAAAACATTCAGTACTTC. Translating it yields CASSLRPRDRAKNIQYF.

The rearrangement uses TRBV7-6 and TRBJ2-5, with TRBD2 matching 8 bases. Germline assignment: CDR1 SGHVS and CDR2 FNYEAQ. The V gene end was trimmed by 2 bases and the J gene end by 5 bases; junction bases not matched to a gene: 10. The CDR3 totals 16 residues. Written as DNA, the CDR3 is TGTGCCAGCAGCTTAAGTCGGTTAGCGGGGCTGGAGACCCAGTACTTC. Translated, it gives CASSLSRLAGLETQYF.

The J gene is TRBJ2-5, the V gene TRBV9; D is perhaps TRBD1 or TRBD2 (5 bases each). The CDR3 loop spans 12 amino acids. V lost 0 bases and J 7 bases, leaving 7 bases between the germline ends. Germline CDR1 reads SGDLS; CDR2 reads YYNGEE. The CDR3 DNA follows: TGTGCCAGCAGCGTAGGTGGGGGGACCCAGTACTTC. Amino acid sequence: CASSVGGGTQYF.

This clone came up once. The chain links TRBV2 to TRBJ2-3; D is possibly TRBD1 (6 bases). The CDR3 extends over 16 amino acids. V lost 6 bases, J lost 4 bases, and 20 bases lay in between. Per the germline V gene, CDR1 is SNHLY and CDR2 is FYNNEI. The CDR3 is CASSRSQGVLADTQYF. The CDR3 DNA sequence: TGTGCCAGCAGCCGATCACAGGGAGTTTTGGCAGATACGCAGTATTTT.

The rearrangement uses TRBV6-2 or TRBV6-3 and TRBJ2-7, with TRBD2 as a possible D gene (5 bases). CDR1 MNHEY and CDR2 SVGEGT come from the germline V gene. V was shortened by 2 bases and J by 2 bases, with 10 bases between the two germline ends. The CDR3 consists of 14 residues. CDR3 nucleotides: TGTGCCAGCAGTTACACGAGAGGGCCCTACGAGCAGTACTTC. As protein: CASSYTRGPYEQYF.

The chain is built from TRBV5-1 and TRBJ2-1; D unclear. CDR3 length equals 14 residues. Trimming took 3 bases from V and 2 from J, leaving 9 bases between them. The germline gives CDR1 SGHRS, CDR2 YFSETQ. CDR3 protein: CASSSQETYNEQFF. The CDR3, as DNA: TGCGCCAGCAGCTCGCAGGAGACCTACAATGAGCAGTTCTTC.

The CDR3: CASSLALEGWEQYF. CDR3 DNA: TGTGCCAGCAGCTTAGCGCTCGAGGGGTGGGAGCAGTACTTC. The gene calls are TRBV7-8 and TRBJ2-7; tentatively, D is TRBD1 or TRBD2 (5 bases each). Trimming left V 0 bases short and J 7 bases short, with 13 bases between. This CDR3 is 14 amino acids long. CDR1 is SGHVS, CDR2 FQNEAQ, per germline.

The chain carries TRBV27 and TRBJ1-1; tentatively, D is TRBD1 (6 bases). CDR3 length: 13 residues. Trimming cost V 1 base and J 10 bases, with 13 bases left between them. Per the germline V gene, CDR1 is MNHEY and CDR2 is SMNVEV (reference sequence). This chain's CDR3 is CASSLLGGEIAFF. CDR3 nucleotides: TGTGCCAGCAGTTTATTGGGGGGCGAGATAGCTTTCTTT.

The genes are TRBV18 and TRBJ1-4, with D possibly matching TRBD1 (5 bases). Trimming pared 1 base from V and 2 bases from J, leaving 8 bases between. This CDR3 has 15 residues. CDR1 and CDR2 (germline): KGHSH, LQKENI. CDR3 sequence: CASSPLPGTNEKLFF. The CDR3 coding sequence is TGTGCCAGCTCACCACTTCCAGGGACTAATGAAAAACTGTTTTTT.